The rows below give T cell receptor beta chains drawn from one sample of a study of identical twins. TCRdb reprocessed the 5' RACE reads with MiXCR, giving one entry per CDR3 protein. The data show fewer than 650,000 distinct CDR3 sequences, with about 7.6% seen just once and 1.5% to 2% held by the top ten. The data also belong to a second study, concerning yellow fever vaccine responses in identical twins.

Sequenced sample: PBMCs. The receptors here all came from a woman aged 18-29 years in good health. CDR3s include the opening cysteine and the closing phenylalanine or tryptophan. Fields, in order: V gene, clone size, J gene, D gene, CDR3 DNA, CDR3 protein. A D gene is named only where the DNA matches it firmly. Clone size is not always given. Where it is, it says once, few, many or a class for expanded clones.

>TRBV24-1|NA|TRBJ2-2|TRBD1
TGTGCCACCAGTGATTCCCGGGACAGGGATTACACCGGGGAGCTGTTTTTT
CATSDSRDRDYTGELFF
>TRBV28|NA|TRBJ2-1|TRBD2
TGTGCCAGCAGTTTATTGACTAGCGGAGCTTACAATGAGCAGTTCTTC
CASSLLTSGAYNEQFF
>TRBV29-1|NA|TRBJ1-4|TRBD1
TGCAGCGCCGTACGGACAGGGGTTGAAAAACTGTTTTTT
CSAVRTGVEKLFF
>TRBV20-1|NA|TRBJ1-6|NA
TGCAGTGCTACCCGACTAAATAATTCACCCCTCCACTTT
CSATRLNNSPLHF
>TRBV12-3/TRBV12-4|many|TRBJ1-5|NA
TGTGCCAGCACCCGGCCGGGGAGCAATCAGCCCCAGCATTTT
CASTRPGSNQPQHF
>TRBV29-1|few|TRBJ2-2|NA
TGCAGCGTTGAGATGAACAGCGCAACCGGGGAGCTGTTTTTT
CSVEMNSATGELFF
>TRBV5-1|NA|TRBJ2-2|NA
TGCGCCAGCAGCTTGGTGCAGGGGTCGAGCACCGGGGAGCTGTTTTTT
CASSLVQGSSTGELFF
>TRBV7-9|few|TRBJ2-1|NA
TGTGCCAGCGATTGGGGAGGAGAGCAGTTCTTC
CASDWGGEQFF
>TRBV5-1|few|TRBJ1-1|NA
TGCGCCAGCAGCTTGCACAAGGCGGGGAATCCGGACACTGAAGCTTTCTTT
CASSLHKAGNPDTEAFF
>TRBV2|NA|TRBJ2-1|NA
TGTGCCAGCCGCCCCCGCTACAATGAGCAGTTCTTC
CASRPRYNEQFF
>TRBV15|few|TRBJ2-6|NA
TGTGCCACCAGCAGGACGGTCTCTGGGGCCAACGTCCTGACTTTC
CATSRTVSGANVLTF
>TRBV7-2|few|TRBJ2-3|NA
TGTGCCAGCAGCTTAGCGCGGAGCTCGGGCGCAGATACGCAGTATTTT
CASSLARSSGADTQYF